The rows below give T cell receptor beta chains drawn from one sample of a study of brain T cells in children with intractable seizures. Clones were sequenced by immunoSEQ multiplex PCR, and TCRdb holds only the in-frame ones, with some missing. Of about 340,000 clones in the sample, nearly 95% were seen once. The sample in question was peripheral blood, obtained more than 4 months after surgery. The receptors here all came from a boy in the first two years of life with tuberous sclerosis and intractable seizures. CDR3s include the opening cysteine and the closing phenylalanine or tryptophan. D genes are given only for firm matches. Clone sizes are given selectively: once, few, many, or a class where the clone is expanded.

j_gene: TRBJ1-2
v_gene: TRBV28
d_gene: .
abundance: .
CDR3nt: TGTGCCACCTATCCCGTTATCAGAAACTATGGCTACACCTTC
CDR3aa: CATYPVIRNYGYTF

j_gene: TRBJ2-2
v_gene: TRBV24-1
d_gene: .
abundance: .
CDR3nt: TGTGCCACCAGTGAGTCGACAGGGAGGGACACCGGGGAGCTGTTTTTT
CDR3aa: CATSESTGRDTGELFF

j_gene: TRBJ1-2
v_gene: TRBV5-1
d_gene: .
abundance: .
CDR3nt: TGCGCCAGCAGGCCGGCTTACAGGGCTCCTAACTATGGCTACACCTTC
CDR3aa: CASRPAYRAPNYGYTF

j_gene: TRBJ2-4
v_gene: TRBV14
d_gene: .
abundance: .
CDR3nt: TGTGCCAGCAGCCCCGGACAGTCTCTAGCCAAAAACATTCAGTACTTC
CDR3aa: CASSPGQSLAKNIQYF

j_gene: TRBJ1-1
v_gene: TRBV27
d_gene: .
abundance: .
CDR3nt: TGTGCCAGCAGTTCGAACAGGGTTACTGAAGCTTTCTTT
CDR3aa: CASSSNRVTEAFF

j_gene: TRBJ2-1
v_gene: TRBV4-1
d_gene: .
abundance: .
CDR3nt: TGCGCCAGCAGCCAAGTTATAGGGGGGAGATTATACAATGAGCAGTTCTTC
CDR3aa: CASSQVIGGRLYNEQFF

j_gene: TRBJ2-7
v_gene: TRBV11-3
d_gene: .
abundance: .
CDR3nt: TGTGCCAGCAGCCACGGCCGGGCCATCCACGAGCAGTACTTC
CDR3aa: CASSHGRAIHEQYF

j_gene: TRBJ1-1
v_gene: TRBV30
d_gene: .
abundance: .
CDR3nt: TGTGCCTGGGGCCCTCTGACAGACATGAACACTGAAGCTTTCTTT
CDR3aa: CAWGPLTDMNTEAFF

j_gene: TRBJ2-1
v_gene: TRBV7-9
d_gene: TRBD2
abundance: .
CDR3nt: TGTGCCAGCAGTCTCACTAGCGGGAGATTCAACAATGAGCAGTTCTTC
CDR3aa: CASSLTSGRFNNEQFF

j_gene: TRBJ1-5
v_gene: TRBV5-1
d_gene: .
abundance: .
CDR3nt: TGCGCCAGCAGCCGGGACCCAGGGGATCAGCCCCAGCATTTT
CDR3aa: CASSRDPGDQPQHF

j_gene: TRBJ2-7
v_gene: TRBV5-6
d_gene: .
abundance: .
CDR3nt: TGTGCCAGCAGCCCGCCTGGGGAGACCTACGAGCAGTACTTC
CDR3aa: CASSPPGETYEQYF

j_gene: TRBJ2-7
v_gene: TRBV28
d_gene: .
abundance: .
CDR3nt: TGTGCCAGCAGTCCCGGCTACGAGCAGTACTTC
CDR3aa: CASSPGYEQYF

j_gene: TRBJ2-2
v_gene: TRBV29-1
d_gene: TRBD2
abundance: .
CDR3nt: TGCAGCGTTGATGGCGGGGGAGGTACCGGGGAGCTGTTTTTT
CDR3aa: CSVDGGGGTGELFF

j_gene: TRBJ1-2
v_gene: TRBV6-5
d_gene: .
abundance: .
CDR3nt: TGTGCCAGCAGTTACTCAGGGGTCTATGGCTACACCTTC
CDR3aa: CASSYSGVYGYTF

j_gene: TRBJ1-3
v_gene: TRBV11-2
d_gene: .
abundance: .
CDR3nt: TGTGCCACGATGGGGATTTCAACTGGAAACACCATATATTTT
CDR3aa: CATMGISTGNTIYF

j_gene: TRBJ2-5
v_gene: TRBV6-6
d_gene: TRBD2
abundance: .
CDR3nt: TGTGCCAGCAGGGCATTAATAGCGGGAGGTCAAGAGACCCAGTACTTC
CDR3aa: CASRALIAGGQETQYF

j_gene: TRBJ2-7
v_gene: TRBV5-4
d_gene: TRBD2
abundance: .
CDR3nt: TGTGCCAGCAGCTCTCTTGGGACTAGCGCCTACGAGCAGTACTTC
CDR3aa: CASSSLGTSAYEQYF

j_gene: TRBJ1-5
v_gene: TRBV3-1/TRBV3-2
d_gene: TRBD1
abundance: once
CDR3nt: TGTGCCAGCAGCCGGTCAAAGGGGGGACAGGCTTTATGGCCCCAGCATTTT
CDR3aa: CASSRSKGGQALWPQHF

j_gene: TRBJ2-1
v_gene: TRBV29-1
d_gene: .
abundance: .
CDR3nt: TGCAGCGTTGAGGGGCTCCACAATGAGCAGTTCTTC
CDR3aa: CSVEGLHNEQFF

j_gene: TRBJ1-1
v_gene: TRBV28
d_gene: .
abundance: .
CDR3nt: TGTGCCAGCAGTTTATGGGGTGGGGGCACTGAAGCTTTCTTT
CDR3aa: CASSLWGGGTEAFF

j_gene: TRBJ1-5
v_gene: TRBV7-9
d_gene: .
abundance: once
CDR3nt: TGTGCCAGCAGCTTAGACCCCAGGCTCGGGAAGGATCAGCCCCAGCATTTT
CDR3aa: CASSLDPRLGKDQPQHF

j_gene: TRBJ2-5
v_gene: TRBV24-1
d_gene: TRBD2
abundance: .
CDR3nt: TGTGCCACCAGTGACCCCAGCGGGGGACAGACCCAGTACTTC
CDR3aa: CATSDPSGGQTQYF

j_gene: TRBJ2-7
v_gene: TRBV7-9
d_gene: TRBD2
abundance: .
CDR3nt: TGTGCCAGCAGCTTGGACGAGGCAGGGAGGGTCGAGCAGTACTTC
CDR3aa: CASSLDEAGRVEQYF

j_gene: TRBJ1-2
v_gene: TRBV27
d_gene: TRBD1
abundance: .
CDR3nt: TGTGCCAGCAGTTTAACCGGACAGGGTGACGGCTACACCTTC
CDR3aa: CASSLTGQGDGYTF

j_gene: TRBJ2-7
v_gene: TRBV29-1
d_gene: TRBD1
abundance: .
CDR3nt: TGCAGCGTCCACATCGCCGGGACAGGGTCCTACGAGCAGTACTTC
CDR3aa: CSVHIAGTGSYEQYF

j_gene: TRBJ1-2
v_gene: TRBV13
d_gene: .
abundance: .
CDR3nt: TGTGCCAGCAGCTTTTGGGGCATGATGGACGGGGCATATGGCTACACCTTC
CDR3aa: CASSFWGMMDGAYGYTF

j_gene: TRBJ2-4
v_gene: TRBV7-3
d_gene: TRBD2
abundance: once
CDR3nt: TGTGCCAGCAGCTTAAGTTGGGGCACTAGCGGGAGTCCTAAGGGATTAGCCAAAAACATTCAGTACTTC
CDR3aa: CASSLSWGTSGSPKGLAKNIQYF

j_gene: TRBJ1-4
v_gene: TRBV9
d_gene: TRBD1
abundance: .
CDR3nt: TGTGCCAGCAGCGTATCCGGGACAGTTAATGAAAAACTGTTTTTT
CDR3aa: CASSVSGTVNEKLFF

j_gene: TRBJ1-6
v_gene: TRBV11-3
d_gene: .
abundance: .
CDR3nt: TGTGCCAGCAGCTTAGTCAGTGCGAATTCACCCCTCCACTTT
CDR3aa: CASSLVSANSPLHF

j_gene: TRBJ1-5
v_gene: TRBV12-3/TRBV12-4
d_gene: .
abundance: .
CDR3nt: TGTGCCAGCCTAGGTTTGGGAGGACAGCCCCAGCATTTT
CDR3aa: CASLGLGGQPQHF

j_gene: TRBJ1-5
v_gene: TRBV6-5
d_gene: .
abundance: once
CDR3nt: TGTGCCAGCAGTTACTGGGGGAGTTCGGGCAATCAGCCCCAGCATTTT
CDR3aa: CASSYWGSSGNQPQHF

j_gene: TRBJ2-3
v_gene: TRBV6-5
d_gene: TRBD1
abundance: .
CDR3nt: TGTGCCAGCAGCATGGGACAGGGGAGCACAGATACGCAGTATTTT
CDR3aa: CASSMGQGSTDTQYF

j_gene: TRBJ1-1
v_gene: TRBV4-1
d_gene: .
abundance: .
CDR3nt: TGCGCCAGCAGCCAAGTAGTAGGGAGGGGGACTGAAGCTTTCTTT
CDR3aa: CASSQVVGRGTEAFF

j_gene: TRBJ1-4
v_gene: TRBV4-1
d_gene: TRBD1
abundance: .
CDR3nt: TGCGCCAGCAGCCCGGCCGGGACAGGGGGTGAAAAACTGTTTTTT
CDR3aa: CASSPAGTGGEKLFF

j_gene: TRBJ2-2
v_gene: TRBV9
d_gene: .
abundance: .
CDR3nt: TGTGCCAGCAGCGTAGGAAAGGGCCCCCTCGGGGAGCTGTTTTTT
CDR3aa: CASSVGKGPLGELFF